One T cell receptor beta chain is described in this entry. Germline values: CDR1 MNHEY, CDR2 SVGAGI. J was trimmed by 5 bases and V by 6 bases; bases with no gene match: 7. The CDR3 consists of 14 residues. Produced via immunoSEQ multiplex PCR; TCRdb's table is partial and in-frame only. The sample shows over 50,000 clones, 70% to 90% of them seen only once. The source of the sample is a study of T cell changes during pregnancy in multiple sclerosis. This chain connects TRBV6-5 to TRBJ2-7, with 10 bases that match TRBD1. This material consisted of peripheral blood, taken in the first trimester of pregnancy. This clonotype was obtained from a female donor in good health, enrolled as a control in a pregnancy study. DNA of the CDR3: TGTGCCAGCAGCCTGGGGACAGGGGAAGACGAGCAGTACTTC. This codes for CASSLGTGEDEQYF.